This passage covers 22 T cell receptor beta chains from one sample sequenced in a study of CDR3 diversity in severe acne. Via MiXCR, TCRdb re-called the PCR reads, giving one row per CDR3 protein. This table holds tens of thousands of distinct CDR3 sequences, approximately 51% found once. The sample consisted of blood. The source is a male donor in good health, without acne.

The chain uses TRBV6-1 and TRBJ2-7, with 7 nucleotides matching TRBD2. The length of the CDR3 is 15 residues. V gave up 2 bases and J gave up 2 bases; unmatched junction bases: 6. Germline CDR1 MNHNS, CDR2 SASEGT. Here the CDR3 reads CASSEFGGTTYEQYF. CDR3 DNA sequence: TGTGCCAGCAGTGAATTTGGAGGGACTACCTACGAGCAGTACTTC.

As to this clonotype: At one end the junction does not follow the germline gene, possibly because of a read error. The chain uses TRBV20-1 and TRBJ2-5; D is perhaps TRBD1 (6 bases). Germline V CDR1 and CDR2: DFQATT, SNEGSKA (reference sequence). The CDR3 runs 15 residues. This CDR3 reads CSAPIVGGQGETQHF. The DNA for the CDR3 is TGCAGCGCTCCAATTGTAGGGGGTCAGGGCGAGACCCAGCACTTC.

The chain is built from TRBV7-9 and TRBJ2-2; D may be TRBD1 or TRBD2 (5 bases each). The CDR3 has 16 residues. Trimming pared 4 bases from V and 5 bases from J, leaving 17 bases between. Germline V gene lookup returns CDR1 SEHNR and CDR2 FQNEAQ (reference sequence). CDR3 DNA sequence: TGTGCCAGCAGCTCAGAGGGGTTAGGAAGGACCGGGGAGCTGTTTTTT. Amino acid sequence: CASSSEGLGRTGELFF.

The chain carries TRBV12-3 or TRBV12-4 and TRBJ1-6, with 8 bases matching TRBD1. This CDR3 has 15 residues. V was pared by 6 bases and J by 9 bases, with 10 bases of the junction left unmatched. The CDR3 loop reads CASSPLDREGSPLHF. Here the CDR3 DNA reads TGTGCCAGCAGCCCATTGGACAGGGAGGGTTCACCCCTCCACTTT.

The V call is TRBV7-9, the J call TRBJ2-7; tentative D call: TRBD2 (6 bases). This CDR3 contains 15 residues. In germline, CDR1 is SEHNR, CDR2 FQNEAQ (reference sequence). Trimming took 5 bases from V and 3 from J, leaving 17 bases between them. The CDR3 nucleotides read TGTGCCAGCAGCCCGGGACTGGGAAAACACTACGAGCAGTACTTC. It translates to CASSPGLGKHYEQYF.

The gene calls are TRBV2 and TRBJ2-7; 8 bases are a match to TRBD2. The CDR3 loop spans 15 amino acids. Germline V gene sequence: CDR1 SNHLY, CDR2 FYNNEI. With 2 bases clipped from V and 5 bases from J, the junction kept 8 bases outside the gene matches. CDR3 coding DNA: TGTGCCAGCAGTGAACCCGGACTAGCAGTCCACGAGCAGTACTTC. Protein: CASSEPGLAVHEQYF.

This sequence joins TRBV9 and TRBJ2-5; 7 positions agree with TRBD2. Trimming cost V 0 bases and J 4 bases; bases outside gene matches: 3. This CDR3 comprises 14 residues. The germline V gene encodes CDR1 SGDLS and CDR2 YYNGEE. The CDR3 nucleotides read TGTGCCAGCAGCGTAGAGACTAGCCCAGAGACCCAGTACTTC. Its protein is CASSVETSPETQYF.

In DNA form, the CDR3 reads TGCGCCAGCACCCTAGCGGGGGGGGCTATCTACGAGCCGTACTATAATTCACCCCTCCACTTT. Amino acids: CASTLAGGAIYEPYYNSPLHF. V and J are TRBV5-1 and TRBJ1-6, with D possibly TRBD1 on 6 matching bases. Germline V gene lookup returns CDR1 SGHRS and CDR2 YFSETQ. The V and J ends lost 6 bases and 3 bases respectively, with 31 bases between them. The CDR3 loop spans 21 amino acids.

The V gene is TRBV28, the J gene TRBJ1-2, with 8 bases identical to TRBD1. V trimming: 4 bases; J trimming: 8 bases; junction bases outside the gene matches: 9. This CDR3 region has 14 residues. Germline lookup yields CDR1 MDHEN and CDR2 SYDVKM. The CDR3 spells CASSSTRTGYGYTF. The CDR3 bases are TGTGCCAGCAGTTCTACCAGGACAGGGTACGGCTACACCTTC.

This clonotype has ten or more counts. This chain joins TRBV28 and TRBJ2-3, with D maybe TRBD2 (5 bases). V was shortened by 2 bases and J by 0 bases, with 15 bases between the two germline ends. The germline gives CDR1 MDHEN, CDR2 SYDVKM. The CDR3 is 17 amino acids. The CDR3 spells CASSLTGVSASTDTQYF. CDR3 DNA: TGTGCCAGCAGTTTAACGGGTGTTAGCGCGAGCACAGATACGCAGTATTTT.

The chain couples TRBV7-9 to TRBJ1-1, with D uncertain. The CDR3 is 13 residues long. V was clipped by 5 bases and J by 3 bases, with 10 bases between them. The germline gives CDR1 SEHNR, CDR2 FQNEAQ (reference sequence). CDR3 sequence reads: CASSPWGDTEAFF. DNA for the CDR3: TGTGCCAGCAGCCCTTGGGGAGACACTGAAGCTTTCTTT.

This sequence joins TRBV11-2 and TRBJ2-7, with D possibly being TRBD2 (6 bases). Germline V lookup: CDR1 SGHAT, CDR2 FQNNGV. The CDR3 covers 13 residues. Trimming pared 5 bases from V and 3 bases from J, leaving 11 bases between. The CDR3: CASSGLRGYEQYF. CDR3 nucleotides: TGTGCCAGCAGCGGGCTGCGGGGCTACGAGCAGTACTTC.

The chain recombines TRBV6-6 with TRBJ1-1; no clear D. This CDR3 has 14 residues. CDR1 MNHNY and CDR2 SVGAGI come from the germline V gene (reference sequence). Trimming shortened V by 7 bases and J by 1 base, and 13 bases separated the two germline ends. CDR3 DNA: TGTGCCAGCACCCTAGCCGATACGAACACTGAAGCTTTCTTT. Its protein is CASTLADTNTEAFF.

The rearrangement uses TRBV5-1 and TRBJ1-1; possible D gene TRBD1, 6 bases. V gave up 0 bases and J gave up 6 bases, with 15 bases separating them. The CDR3 sequence is 15 residues long. The germline V gene has CDR1 SGHRS and CDR2 YFSETQ. The DNA for the CDR3 is TGCGCCAGCAGCTTGGTTGGGGGGCTTAGCGCTGAAGCTTTCTTT. The encoded protein is CASSLVGGLSAEAFF.

This clonotype has at least ten counts. The V gene is TRBV10-3, the J gene TRBJ1-3, with D tentatively TRBD1 (5 bases). There are 15 residues in the CDR3. The germline V and J ends were trimmed by 11 bases and 0 bases, with 17 bases remaining between them. The V gene's germline CDR1 is ENHRY and CDR2 SYGVKD. This chain's CDR3 is CAARRDGNSGNTIYF. The DNA of the CDR3 is TGTGCCGCACGTAGGGACGGGAACTCTGGAAACACCATATATTTT.

On this clonotype: Because the CDR3's place on the DNA is in doubt, the DNA is left out and the CDR3 is given as listed by TCRdb. The gene calls are TRBV7-3 and TRBJ1-3; TRBD1 was called by the table and not checked on the DNA. The CDR3 is 20 amino acids long, termini counted. CDR1 SGHTA and CDR2 FQGTGA come from the germline V gene. The CDR3: CASSLWAGAEAFFGQGTIYF.

The CDR3 DNA sequence: TGTGCCAGCAGTAAGCCACAAAGACTGGAGACCCAGTACTTC. Its protein is CASSKPQRLETQYF. The rearrangement uses TRBV6-5 and TRBJ2-5, with D hard to call. The CDR3 extends over 14 amino acids. Trimming pared 5 bases from V and 5 bases from J, leaving 15 bases between. The germline V gene encodes CDR1 MNHEY and CDR2 SVGAGI.

CDR3 coding DNA: TGCAGCGTCAACACAGGGGGGGGAGGCTACACCTTC. It is translated as CSVNTGGGGYTF. The chain joins TRBV29-1 to TRBJ1-2; 8 bases line up with TRBD1. Germline V gene lookup returns CDR1 SQVTM and CDR2 ANQGSEA. V lost 6 bases to trimming and J lost 8 bases; unmatched junction nucleotides: 8. The CDR3 contains 12 residues.

This sequence joins TRBV7-9 and TRBJ2-7, with D possibly matching TRBD1 (6 bases). CDR1 SEHNR and CDR2 FQNEAQ come from the germline V gene (reference sequence). The germline V and J ends were trimmed by 4 bases and 4 bases, with 11 bases remaining between them. The CDR3 totals 13 residues. CDR3 sequence (DNA): TGTGCCAGCAGCTACGAAACAGGGTACGAGCAGTACTTC. Its translation is CASSYETGYEQYF. The full variable domain, rest sourced from reference TRBV7-9 and TRBJ2-7, is DTGVSQNPRHKITKRGQNVTFRCDPISEHNRLYWYRQTLGQGPEFLTYFQNEAQLEKSRLLSDRFSAERPKGSFSTLEIQRTEQGDSAMYLCASSYETGYEQYFGPGTRLTVT.

This clonotype was picked up a small number of times. V and J are TRBV7-6 and TRBJ2-2; TRBD2 aligns across 9 bases. Trimming at V came to 5 bases and at J to 4 bases, leaving 5 bases not matched to a gene. The CDR3 has 15 amino acids. The germline gives CDR1 SGHVS, CDR2 FNYEAQ. The CDR3 region has the DNA TGTGCCAGCAGCCCGGGACTAGCAGGCACCGGGGAGCTGTTTTTT. Its translation: CASSPGLAGTGELFF.

Notes on this clonotype: A much larger clone differs by one base, so this may be a read error. The genes are TRBV6-5 and TRBJ1-1; D is unresolved. The CDR3 extends over 17 amino acids. Between the trimmed V and J ends, which lost 0 bases and 1 base, there was a span of 15 bases. Germline loops: CDR1 MNHEY, CDR2 SVGAGI. CDR3 region: CASSYSTILRKNTEAFF. As DNA, the CDR3 is TGTGCCAGCAGTTACTCTACTATCCTCCGCAAGAACACTGAAGCTTTCTTT.

The V gene is TRBV7-4, the J gene TRBJ2-7; D possibly corresponds to TRBD2 (5 bases). V was trimmed by 5 bases and J by 0 bases, leaving 11 bases between them. Germline loops: CDR1 SGHVT, CDR2 SQSDAQ. This CDR3 spans 14 amino acids. CDR3 protein: CASSLDSLSYEQYF. DNA for the CDR3: TGTGCCAGCAGCCTGGACTCTCTCTCCTACGAGCAGTACTTC.